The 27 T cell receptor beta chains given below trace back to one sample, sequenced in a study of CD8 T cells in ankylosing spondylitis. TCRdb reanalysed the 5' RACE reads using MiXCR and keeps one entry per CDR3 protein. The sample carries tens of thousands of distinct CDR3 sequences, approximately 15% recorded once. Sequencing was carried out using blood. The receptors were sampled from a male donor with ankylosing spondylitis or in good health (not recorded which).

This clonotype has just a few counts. DNA for the CDR3: TGTGCCAGCAGTCCCGCTCGGACTAGCGGGATTTCCAACGAGCAGTACTTC. This translates into CASSPARTSGISNEQYF. This chain uses TRBV27 with TRBJ2-7; 12 nucleotides match TRBD2. The CDR3 runs to 17 residues. From germline, CDR1 is MNHEY and CDR2 SMNVEV (reference sequence). V lost 5 bases and J lost 5; bases outside the gene matches: 13.

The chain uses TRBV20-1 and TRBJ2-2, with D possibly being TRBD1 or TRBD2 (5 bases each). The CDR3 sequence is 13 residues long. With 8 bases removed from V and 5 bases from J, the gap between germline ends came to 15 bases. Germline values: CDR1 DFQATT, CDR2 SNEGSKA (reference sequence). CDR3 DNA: TGCAGTACTACTAGGGACCATACCGGGGAGCTGTTTTTT. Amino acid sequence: CSTTRDHTGELFF.

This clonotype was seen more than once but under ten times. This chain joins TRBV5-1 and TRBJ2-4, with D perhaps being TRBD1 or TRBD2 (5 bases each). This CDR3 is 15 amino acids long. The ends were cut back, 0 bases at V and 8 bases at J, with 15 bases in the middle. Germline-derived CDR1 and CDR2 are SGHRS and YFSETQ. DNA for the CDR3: TGCGCCAGCAGCTTGGACGGGACCCGTTTTGACATTCAGTACTTC. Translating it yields CASSLDGTRFDIQYF.

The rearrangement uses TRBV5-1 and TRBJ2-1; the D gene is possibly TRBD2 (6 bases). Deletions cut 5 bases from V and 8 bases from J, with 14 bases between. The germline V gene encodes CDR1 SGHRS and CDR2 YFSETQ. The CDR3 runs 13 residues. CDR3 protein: CASRLGSIDEQFF. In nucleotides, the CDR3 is TGCGCCAGCAGGCTCGGGAGTATCGATGAGCAGTTCTTC.

In DNA form, the CDR3 reads TGTGCCAGCAGCCCTACTAGCGGGAGGGCTAAAGATACGCAGTATTTT. Translation gives CASSPTSGRAKDTQYF. The rearrangement uses TRBV6-5 and TRBJ2-3, with 13 nucleotides matching TRBD2. Per the germline V gene, CDR1 is MNHEY and CDR2 is SVGAGI. J gave up 5 bases and V 6 bases, and 8 bases lay outside the gene matches. This CDR3 spans 16 amino acids.

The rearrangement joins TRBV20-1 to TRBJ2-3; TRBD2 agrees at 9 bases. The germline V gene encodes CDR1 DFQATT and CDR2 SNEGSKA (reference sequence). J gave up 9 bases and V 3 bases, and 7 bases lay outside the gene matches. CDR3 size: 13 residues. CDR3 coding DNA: TGCAGTGCTAGGAAGGCTAGCGGGATCACGCAGTATTTT. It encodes CSARKASGITQYF.

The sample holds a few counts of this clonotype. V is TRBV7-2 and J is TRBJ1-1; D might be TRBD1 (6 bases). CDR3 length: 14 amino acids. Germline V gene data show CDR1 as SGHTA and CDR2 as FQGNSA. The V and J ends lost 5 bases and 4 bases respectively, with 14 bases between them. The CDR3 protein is CASSGGLRGTEAFF. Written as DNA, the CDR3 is TGTGCCAGCAGCGGGGGGCTTAGGGGCACTGAAGCTTTCTTT.

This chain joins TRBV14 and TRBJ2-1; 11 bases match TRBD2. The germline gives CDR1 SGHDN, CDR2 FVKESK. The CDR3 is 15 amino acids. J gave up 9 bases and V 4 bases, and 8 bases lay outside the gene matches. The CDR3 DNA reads TGTGCCAGCAGCCCCGAACTAGCGGGAGTTTTTGAGCAGTTCTTC. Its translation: CASSPELAGVFEQFF.

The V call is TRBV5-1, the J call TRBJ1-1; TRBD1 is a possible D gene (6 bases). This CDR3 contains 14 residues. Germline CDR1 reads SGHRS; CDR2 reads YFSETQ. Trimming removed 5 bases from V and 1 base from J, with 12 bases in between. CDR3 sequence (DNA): TGCGCCAGCAGGGCTATAGGGGGGAACACTGAAGCTTTCTTT. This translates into CASRAIGGNTEAFF.

The CDR3 here is CASSLTGTGNNSPLHF. In DNA form, the CDR3 reads TGTGCCAGCAGCCTTACCGGGACAGGGAACAATTCACCCCTCCACTTT. This chain connects TRBV7-3 to TRBJ1-6; 9 bases fit TRBD1. The CDR3 has 16 amino acids. Losses at the gene ends were 5 bases for V and 7 bases for J; bases not matched to a gene: 9. Germline V gives CDR1 SGHTA, CDR2 FQGTGA.

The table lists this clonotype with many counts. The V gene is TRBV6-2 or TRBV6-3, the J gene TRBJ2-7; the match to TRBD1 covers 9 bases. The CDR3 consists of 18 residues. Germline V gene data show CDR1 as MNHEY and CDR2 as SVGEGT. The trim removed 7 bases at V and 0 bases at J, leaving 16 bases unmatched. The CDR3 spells CASKNRGRLAATSYEQYF. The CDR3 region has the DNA TGTGCCAGCAAAAACAGGGGGCGGTTAGCGGCAACCTCCTACGAGCAGTACTTC.

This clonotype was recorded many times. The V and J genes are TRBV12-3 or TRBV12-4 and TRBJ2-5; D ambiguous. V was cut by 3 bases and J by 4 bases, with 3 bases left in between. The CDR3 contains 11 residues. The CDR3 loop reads CASSFRETQYF. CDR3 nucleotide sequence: TGTGCCAGCAGTTTTAGAGAGACCCAGTACTTC.

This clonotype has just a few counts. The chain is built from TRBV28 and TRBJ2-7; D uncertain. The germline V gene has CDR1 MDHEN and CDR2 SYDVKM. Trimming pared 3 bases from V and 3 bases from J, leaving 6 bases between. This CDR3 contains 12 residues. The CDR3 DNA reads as TGTGCCAGCAGTTTGGCTAACTACGAGCAGTACTTC. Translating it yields CASSLANYEQYF.

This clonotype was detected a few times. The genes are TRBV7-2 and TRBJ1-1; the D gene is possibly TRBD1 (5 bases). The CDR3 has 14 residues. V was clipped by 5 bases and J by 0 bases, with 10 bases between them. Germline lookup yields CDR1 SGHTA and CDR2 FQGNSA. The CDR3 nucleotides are TGTGCCAGCAGCAGGCGACAGTTGAACACTGAAGCTTTCTTT. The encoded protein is CASSRRQLNTEAFF. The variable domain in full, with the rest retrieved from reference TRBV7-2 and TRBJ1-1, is GAGVSQSPSNKVTEKGKDVELRCDPISGHTALYWYRQSLGQGLEFLIYFQGNSAPDKSGLPSDRFSAERTGGSVSTLTIQRTQQEDSAVYLCASSRRQLNTEAFFGQGTRLTVV.

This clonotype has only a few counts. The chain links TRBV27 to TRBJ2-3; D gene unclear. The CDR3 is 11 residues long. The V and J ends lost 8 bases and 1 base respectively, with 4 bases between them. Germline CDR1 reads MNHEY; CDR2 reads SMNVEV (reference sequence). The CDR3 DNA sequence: TGTGCCAGCGGACGCACAGATACGCAGTATTTT. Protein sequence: CASGRTDTQYF.

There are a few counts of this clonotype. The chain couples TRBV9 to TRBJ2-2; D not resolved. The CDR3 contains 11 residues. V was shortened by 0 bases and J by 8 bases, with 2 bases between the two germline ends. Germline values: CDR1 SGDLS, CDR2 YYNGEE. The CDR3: CASSVAGELFF. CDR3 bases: TGTGCCAGCAGCGTAGCTGGGGAGCTGTTTTTT.

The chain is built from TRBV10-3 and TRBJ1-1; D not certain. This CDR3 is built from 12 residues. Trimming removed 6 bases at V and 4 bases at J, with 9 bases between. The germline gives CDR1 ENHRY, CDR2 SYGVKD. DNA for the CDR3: TGTGCCATCAGGGGCAGCGGCACTGAAGCTTTCTTT. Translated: CAIRGSGTEAFF.

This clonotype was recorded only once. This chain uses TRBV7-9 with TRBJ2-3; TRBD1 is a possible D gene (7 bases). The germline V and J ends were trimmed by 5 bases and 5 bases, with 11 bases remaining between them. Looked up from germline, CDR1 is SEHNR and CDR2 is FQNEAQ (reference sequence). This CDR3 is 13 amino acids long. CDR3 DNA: TGTGCCAGCAGCGCGGGACAGCAAGATACGCAGTATTTT. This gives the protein CASSAGQQDTQYF.

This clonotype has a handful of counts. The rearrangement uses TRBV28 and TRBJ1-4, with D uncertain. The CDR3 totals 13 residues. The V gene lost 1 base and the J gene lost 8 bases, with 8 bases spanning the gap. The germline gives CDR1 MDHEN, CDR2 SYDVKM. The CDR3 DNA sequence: TGTGCCAGCAGTTTATTATCAAGGGAAAAACTGTTTTTT. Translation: CASSLLSREKLFF.

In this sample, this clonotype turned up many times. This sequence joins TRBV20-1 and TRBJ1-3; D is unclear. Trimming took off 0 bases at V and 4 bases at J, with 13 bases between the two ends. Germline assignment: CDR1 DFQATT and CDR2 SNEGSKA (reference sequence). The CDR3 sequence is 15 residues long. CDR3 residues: CSARDSRAAGNTIYF. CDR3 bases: TGCAGTGCTAGAGATTCTAGGGCGGCAGGAAACACCATATATTTT.

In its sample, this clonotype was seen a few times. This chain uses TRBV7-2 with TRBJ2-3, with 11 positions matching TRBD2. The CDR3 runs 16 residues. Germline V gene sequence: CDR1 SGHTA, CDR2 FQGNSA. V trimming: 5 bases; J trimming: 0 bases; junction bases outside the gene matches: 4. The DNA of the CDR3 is TGTGCCAGCAGCAGAACTAGCGGGAGCAGCACAGATACGCAGTATTTT. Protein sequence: CASSRTSGSSTDTQYF.

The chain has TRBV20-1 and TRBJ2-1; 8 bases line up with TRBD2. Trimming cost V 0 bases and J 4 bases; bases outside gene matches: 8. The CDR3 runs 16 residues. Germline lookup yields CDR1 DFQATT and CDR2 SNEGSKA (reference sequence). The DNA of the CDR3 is TGCAGTGCTAGAGAACAAGCGGGGGCCCGATACAATGAGCAGTTCTTC. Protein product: CSAREQAGARYNEQFF.

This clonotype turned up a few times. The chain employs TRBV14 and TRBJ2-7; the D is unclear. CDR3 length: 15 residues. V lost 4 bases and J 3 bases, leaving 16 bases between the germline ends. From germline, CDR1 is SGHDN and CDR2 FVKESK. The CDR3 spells CASSPQRFGYYEQYV. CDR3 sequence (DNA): TGTGCCAGCAGCCCCCAGCGATTTGGGTACTACGAGCAGTACGTC.

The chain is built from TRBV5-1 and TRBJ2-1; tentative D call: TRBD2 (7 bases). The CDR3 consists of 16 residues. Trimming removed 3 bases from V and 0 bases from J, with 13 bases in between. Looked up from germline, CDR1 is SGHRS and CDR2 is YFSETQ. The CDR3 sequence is CASSYQRGASYNEQFF. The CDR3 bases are TGCGCCAGCAGCTACCAACGGGGGGCCTCCTACAATGAGCAGTTCTTC.

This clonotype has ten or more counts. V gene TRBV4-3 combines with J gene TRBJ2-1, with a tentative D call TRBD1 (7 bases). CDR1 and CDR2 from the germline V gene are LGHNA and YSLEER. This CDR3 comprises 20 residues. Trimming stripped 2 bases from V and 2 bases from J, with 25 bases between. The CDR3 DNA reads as TGCGCCAGCAGCCAAAACCCCACCGGGACAGTGGAGGGAACCTACAATGAGCAGTTCTTC. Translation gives CASSQNPTGTVEGTYNEQFF.

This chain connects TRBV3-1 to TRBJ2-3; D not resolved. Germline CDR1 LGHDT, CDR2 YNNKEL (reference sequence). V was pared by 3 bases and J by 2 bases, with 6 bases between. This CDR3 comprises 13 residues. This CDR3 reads CASSHANTDTQYF. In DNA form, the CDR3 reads TGTGCCAGCAGCCACGCCAACACAGATACGCAGTATTTT.

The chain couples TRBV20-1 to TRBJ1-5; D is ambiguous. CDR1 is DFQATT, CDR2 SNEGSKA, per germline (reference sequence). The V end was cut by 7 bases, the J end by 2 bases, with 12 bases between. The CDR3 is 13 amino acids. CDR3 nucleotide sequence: TGCAGTGGTGGCGGGGTGGGCAATCAGCCCCAGCATTTT. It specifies CSGGGVGNQPQHF.